This T cell receptor (beta chain) was identified during a study of identical twins. General observations from the study: Memory repertoires lacked the insertion deficit that abundant cord blood beta clonotypes showed.

Trimming removed 0 bases from V and 3 bases from J, with 10 bases in between. The length of the CDR3 is 15 residues. Germline CDR1 MGHRA, CDR2 YSYEKL. Via MiXCR, TCRdb re-called the 5' RACE reads, giving one row per CDR3 protein. The table shows a few hundred thousand distinct CDR3 sequences, with roughly an eighth occurring only once. This clonotype was recorded a few times. The antigen is undetermined. These records were also assigned to another study, of yellow fever vaccine responses in identical twins.

The sequence was collected from a young woman in good health. Material: CD4+ T cells sorted from blood. The chain is built from TRBV4-1 and TRBJ2-3, with TRBD2 as a possible D gene (6 bases). CDR3: CASSQDSGRTDTQYF. In DNA form, the CDR3 reads TGCGCCAGCAGCCAAGATAGCGGAAGAACAGATACGCAGTATTTT.